Listed below are T cell receptor beta chains from one sample, sequenced in a study of human T cells and chemical hapten exposure. Via MiXCR, TCRdb re-called the reads, giving one row per CDR3 protein. The sample comprises fewer than 150,000 distinct CDR3 sequences, roughly 8.5% of which are singletons, and just over 1.4% rests with the top ten. Sequenced: whole blood. These TCRs come from a human donor in good health. Some clones in this sample may be carry-over from other donors' samples. The conserved cysteine and the conserved F or W are not part of the CDR3 here.

v_gene	j_gene	CDR3aa
TRBV6-1	TRBJ1-5	ASREQGANQPQH
TRBV13	TRBJ1-2	ASSQGGAGGYT
TRBV5-5	TRBJ1-2	ASSITGLGYGYT
TRBV14	TRBJ2-4	ASSRRVGGGKDIQY
TRBV27	TRBJ2-7	ASSLIGRPSSYEQY
TRBV3-1	TRBJ2-4	ASSLLSGLAKNIQY
TRBV19	TRBJ2-3	ASSLLGSVPPDTQY
TRBV12-3/TRBV12-4	TRBJ2-6	ASSPTSSGANVLT
TRBV12-3/TRBV12-4	TRBJ1-2	ASSSTDYGYT
TRBV3-1	TRBJ2-5	ASSRLEGETQY
TRBV12-3/TRBV12-4	TRBJ2-3	ASSPQGTSRTDTQY
TRBV5-1	TRBJ2-1	ASSLGAGLNSYNEQF